The text below deals with one TCR beta chain. These data originate in a study of blood T cell repertoires in COVID-19. Across the study: From the United States, Italy and Spain came samples of acute and convalescent COVID-19. PBMCs, B-cell-depleted T cells, or T cells provided the cDNA or gDNA that made up the material.

V lost 0 bases to trimming and J lost 5 bases; unmatched junction nucleotides: 3. This CDR3 is built from 16 residues. Looked up from germline, CDR1 is LGHNA and CDR2 is YNFKEQ. Original data processing: Estimation of nucleated cell counts was performed using reference gene primer amplification. Assay used: immunoSEQ multiplex PCR; TCRdb lists only in-frame clones, some missing. V and J calls and clone size follow that table, whereas D and trimming were derived from the DNA. Of around 220,000 clones in the sample, roughly 88% were seen once. The specimen was peripheral blood. V usage is TRBV4-2 and J usage is TRBJ2-1; 11 nucleotides agree with TRBD2. The sequence was collected from a man between 18 and 35 years old with active or convalescent COVID-19. CDR3: CASSQDTSGRNNEQFF. Here the CDR3 DNA reads TGTGCCAGCAGCCAAGATACTAGCGGGAGAAACAATGAGCAGTTCTTC.